This T cell receptor (beta chain) was recovered during a study of T cell clones after liver transplantation. Some clones are missing from TCRdb's copy, which holds only in-frame ones; the method was immunoSEQ multiplex PCR. The table records some 80,000 clones, 80% to 85% of them present only once. The CDR3 is made up of 14 amino acids. V lost 7 bases to trimming and J lost 2 bases, with 13 bases between them. Per the germline V gene, CDR1 is SGHAT and CDR2 is FQNNGV. The source of this sequence is a human patient who received a liver transplant. The T cells may partly be graft donor cells. The chain combines TRBV11-2 with TRBJ2-3; TRBD2 is a possible D gene (5 bases). The sample was CD4+ T cells from blood, taken about 46 months after liver transplant. The CDR3, as DNA: TGTGCCAGCACCTGGGGAGACTTCACAGATACGCAGTATTTT. This translates into CASTWGDFTDTQYF.